Shown below are 27 T cell receptor beta chains from a single sample sequenced in a study of cytomegalovirus exposure and HLA in healthy donors. The primer mix had 60 Vbeta and 13 Jbeta primers. The table came from immunoSEQ multiplex PCR; TCRdb's copy has only in-frame clones and leaves some out. The sample comprises 55,000 to 90,000 clones, roughly 79% of which are singletons, and 6.3% rests with the top ten. The sample taken for sequencing was PBMCs. The receptor set was obtained from a middle-aged man in good health and CMV-seronegative.

The genes are TRBV7-8 and TRBJ2-1; 10 bases are a match to TRBD2. This CDR3 comprises 16 residues. The J segment lost 7 bases and the V segment lost 4 bases, leaving 10 bases of the junction unmatched. Germline V gives CDR1 SGHVS, CDR2 FQNEAQ. CDR3 coding DNA: TGTGCCAGCAGCTCAGCCGGGGCTAGCGGGAGAAATGAGCAGTTCTTC. Translation: CASSSAGASGRNEQFF.

This clone was seen once. V is TRBV15 and J is TRBJ1-2, with 7 bases identical to TRBD1. The CDR3 contains 18 residues. Germline CDR1 is LNHNV and CDR2 is YYDKDF (reference sequence). Germline trimming cut 3 bases from V and 1 base from J; bases unmatched to any gene: 14. The DNA of the CDR3 is TGTGCCACCAGCAGGAAGTTCTCGAACACAGGGGTTAACTATGGCTACACCTTC. It translates to CATSRKFSNTGVNYGYTF.

A few counts support this clone. The chain combines TRBV7-8 with TRBJ2-1; 7 bases are a match to TRBD1. The germline V gene has CDR1 SGHVS and CDR2 FQNEAQ. The V gene end was trimmed by 2 bases and the J gene end by 1 base; junction bases not matched to a gene: 17. The CDR3 consists of 20 residues. Here the CDR3 reads CASSLSAGDRGWLSYNEQFF. The CDR3 coding sequence is TGTGCCAGCAGCTTATCGGCAGGGGACAGAGGGTGGCTTTCCTACAATGAGCAGTTCTTC. Combining the CDR3 with reference TRBV7-8 and TRBJ2-1 gives the whole variable domain GAGVSQSPRYKVAKRGQDVALRCDPISGHVSLFWYQQALGQGPEFLTYFQNEAQLDKSGLPSDRFFAERPEGSVSTLKIQRTQQEDSAVYLCASSLSAGDRGWLSYNEQFFGPGTRLTVL.

This chain joins TRBV7-8 and TRBJ1-1, with a tentative D call TRBD1 (5 bases). V was shortened by 0 bases and J by 11 bases, with 10 bases between the two germline ends. CDR3 length equals 12 residues. Germline V gene sequence: CDR1 SGHVS, CDR2 FQNEAQ. Here the CDR3 DNA reads TGTGCCAGCAGCTTAGCGGGGACTTACGCTTTCTTT. It codes for CASSLAGTYAFF.

This clone was found once. V and J are TRBV7-9 and TRBJ1-1, with no clear D. The V gene's germline CDR1 is SEHNR and CDR2 FQNEAQ (reference sequence). The CDR3 length is 12 residues. Deletions cut 5 bases from V and 8 bases from J, with 12 bases between. CDR3: CASSLERIEAFF. The CDR3 DNA reads as TGTGCCAGCAGCCTGGAGAGGATCGAAGCTTTCTTT. The variable domain in full, with the rest retrieved from reference TRBV7-9 and TRBJ1-1, is DTGVSQNPRHKITKRGQNVTFRCDPISEHNRLYWYRQTLGQGPEFLTYFQNEAQLEKSRLLSDRFSAERPKGSFSTLEIQRTEQGDSAMYLCASSLERIEAFFGQGTRLTVV.

The genes are TRBV4-1 and TRBJ2-2; 8 nucleotides line up with TRBD1. The J segment lost 5 bases and the V segment lost 4 bases, leaving 15 bases of the junction unmatched. Germline CDR1 reads MGHRA; CDR2 reads YSYEKL. The CDR3 is made up of 18 amino acids. The CDR3 DNA reads as TGCGCCAGCAGCCTCAATTCCCAGGACAGGGCGGGGACCGGGGAGCTGTTTTTT. It translates to CASSLNSQDRAGTGELFF.

The genes are TRBV6-5 and TRBJ2-7, with D possibly matching TRBD1 (5 bases). Germline lookup yields CDR1 MNHEY and CDR2 SVGAGI. Trimming removed 2 bases at V and 3 bases at J, with 14 bases between. This CDR3 spans 15 amino acids. The CDR3 spells CASSYAAQAYYEQYF. CDR3 bases: TGTGCCAGCAGTTACGCTGCACAGGCGTACTACGAGCAGTACTTC.

The chain uses TRBV6-1 and TRBJ1-1, with D possibly matching TRBD1 (6 bases). Germline lookup yields CDR1 MNHNS and CDR2 SASEGT. This CDR3 has 14 amino acids. The ends were cut back, 0 bases at V and 4 bases at J, with 9 bases in the middle. The CDR3 bases are TGTGCCAGCAGTGAAGCTCCCAGGGGCACTGAAGCTTTCTTT. Translation: CASSEAPRGTEAFF.

J is TRBJ2-7 and V is TRBV19; 7 nucleotides line up with TRBD1. This CDR3 comprises 16 residues. CDR1 and CDR2 (germline): LNHDA, SQIVND (reference sequence). V lost 1 base to trimming and J lost 0 bases; unmatched junction nucleotides: 6. CDR3 in amino acids: CASSIAVTGYSYEQYF. Written as DNA, the CDR3 is TGTGCCAGTAGTATAGCCGTGACAGGGTACTCCTACGAGCAGTACTTC.

The J gene is TRBJ1-1, the V gene TRBV6-5; the D is unclear. The CDR3 totals 13 residues. The V gene's germline CDR1 is MNHEY and CDR2 SVGAGI. V was clipped by 6 bases and J by 3 bases, with 11 bases between them. CDR3 residues: CASRRAEDTEAFF. The CDR3 region has the DNA TGTGCCAGCAGGAGGGCAGAAGACACTGAAGCTTTCTTT.

This chain uses TRBV10-3 with TRBJ2-7, with a tentative D call TRBD2 (6 bases). CDR3 size: 14 residues. V was pared by 2 bases and J by 5 bases, with 13 bases between. CDR1 is ENHRY, CDR2 SYGVKD, per germline. As DNA, the CDR3 is TGTGCCATCAGTGAGCGGGAGAGCACCAACGAGCAGTACTTC. Protein: CAISERESTNEQYF.

Of note for this clone: Within the sample, other DNA sequences also encode this same CDR3. The chain couples TRBV27 to TRBJ2-1, with D uncertain. The CDR3 extends over 12 amino acids. CDR1 is MNHEY and CDR2 is SMNVEV in the germline V gene (reference sequence). V lost 1 base, J lost 8 bases, and 6 bases lay in between. In DNA, the CDR3 is TGTGCCAGCAGTTTATTGGGCGATGAGCAGTTCTTC. Translation gives CASSLLGDEQFF.

The V and J genes are TRBV5-1 and TRBJ2-1; 10 bases align to TRBD2. CDR1 and CDR2 (germline): SGHRS, YFSETQ. The V and J ends lost 4 bases and 13 bases, in that order; junction bases with no gene match: 11. The CDR3 has 14 amino acids. Written as DNA, the CDR3 is TGCGCCAGCAGCCCGGGAGCTAGCGGGGGCCCTCAGTTCTTC. It specifies CASSPGASGGPQFF.

The chain is built from TRBV5-1 and TRBJ1-4; 8 positions match TRBD1. This CDR3 has 15 amino acids. Trimming cost V 3 bases and J 7 bases; bases outside gene matches: 8. The germline V gene has CDR1 SGHRS and CDR2 YFSETQ. The CDR3 DNA is TGCGCCAGCAGCTCATCCGGACAGGGCCCTGAAAAACTGTTTTTT. The encoded protein is CASSSSGQGPEKLFF.

The V gene is TRBV28, the J gene TRBJ2-1; TRBD1 aligns across 7 bases. Germline loops: CDR1 MDHEN, CDR2 SYDVKM. The V segment lost 3 bases and the J segment 0 bases; nucleotides outside the gene matches: 8. The length of the CDR3 is 17 residues. CDR3 amino acids: CASSFPTDRSSYNEQFF. The CDR3 nucleotides read TGTGCCAGCAGTTTCCCCACGGACAGGAGCTCCTACAATGAGCAGTTCTTC. Full variable domain (missing parts from reference TRBV28 and TRBJ2-1): DVKVTQSSRYLVKRTGEKVFLECVQDMDHENMFWYRQDPGLGLRLIYFSYDVKMKEKGDIPEGYSVSREKKERFSLILESASTNQTSMYLCASSFPTDRSSYNEQFFGPGTRLTVL.

This clone came up a few times. V gene TRBV5-4 combines with J gene TRBJ2-1, with 7 bases aligning to TRBD2. Looked up from germline, CDR1 is SGHNT and CDR2 is YYREEE (reference sequence). This CDR3 is built from 14 residues. V was clipped by 3 bases and J by 4 bases; unmatched bases: 4. In DNA form, the CDR3 reads TGTGCCAGCAGCTCAACTAGCGTGTACAATGAGCAGTTCTTC. Amino acid sequence: CASSSTSVYNEQFF. The entire variable domain, with the rest obtained from reference TRBV5-4 and TRBJ2-1, is as follows: ETGVTQSPTHLIKTRGQQVTLRCSSQSGHNTVSWYQQALGQGPQFIFQYYREEENGRGNFPPRFSGLQFPNYSSELNVNALELDDSALYLCASSSTSVYNEQFFGPGTRLTVL.

The count of this clone is one. V is TRBV7-9 and J is TRBJ1-2; 7 nucleotides align to TRBD1. The CDR3 runs to 13 residues. The trim removed 5 bases at V and 7 bases at J, leaving 7 bases unmatched. The germline V gene has CDR1 SEHNR and CDR2 FQNEAQ (reference sequence). As DNA, the CDR3 is TGTGCCAGCAGCCTCCGGGACAGAACTGGCTACACCTTC. Translation: CASSLRDRTGYTF.

The chain links TRBV6-5 to TRBJ1-1; D call uncertain. Germline CDR1 and CDR2: MNHEY and SVGAGI. This CDR3 region has 15 residues. Deletions cut 2 bases from V and 4 bases from J, with 14 bases between. CDR3 DNA sequence: TGTGCCAGCAGTTACCCGCTAGGCTCCAGCACTGAAGCTTTCTTT. Translating gives CASSYPLGSSTEAFF.

V usage is TRBV30 and J usage is TRBJ2-5, with TRBD2 matching 8 bases. Near its end, the DNA agrees better with TRBJ2-7, so the J call may be wrong. The CDR3 sequence is 13 residues long. Germline V gene sequence: CDR1 GTSNPN, CDR2 SVGIG (reference sequence). The CDR3 region is CAWSERESHEQYF. The CDR3 region has the DNA TGTGCCTGGAGTGAGCGGGAGTCCCACGAGCAGTACTTC.

The genes are TRBV5-1 and TRBJ1-1; 11 bases line up with TRBD1. The CDR3 is 17 residues long. With 2 bases clipped from V and 0 bases from J, the junction kept 6 bases outside the gene matches. Germline loops: CDR1 SGHRS, CDR2 YFSETQ. The chain's CDR3 is CASSLGQGAIMNTEAFF. The CDR3 nucleotides are TGCGCCAGCAGCTTAGGACAGGGGGCGATCATGAACACTGAAGCTTTCTTT.

The V gene is TRBV27, the J gene TRBJ1-1; D not resolved. The germline V gene encodes CDR1 MNHEY and CDR2 SMNVEV (reference sequence). CDR3 size: 11 residues. Trimming cost V 8 bases and J 1 base, with 5 bases left between them. CDR3 nucleotides: TGTGCCAGCCGGGAGAACACTGAAGCTTTCTTT. The encoded protein is CASRENTEAFF.

The chain is built from TRBV28 and TRBJ2-1, with TRBD1 identical over 7 bases. The trim removed 8 bases at V and 8 bases at J, leaving 6 bases unmatched. The CDR3 covers 12 residues. Per germline, CDR1 MDHEN and CDR2 SYDVKM. The CDR3 reads CASGGQIDEQFF. The CDR3 DNA is TGTGCCAGCGGGGGACAGATTGATGAGCAGTTCTTC. Full variable domain (missing parts from reference TRBV28 and TRBJ2-1): DVKVTQSSRYLVKRTGEKVFLECVQDMDHENMFWYRQDPGLGLRLIYFSYDVKMKEKGDIPEGYSVSREKKERFSLILESASTNQTSMYLCASGGQIDEQFFGPGTRLTVL.

The J gene is TRBJ1-2, the V gene TRBV30; 7 bases fit TRBD1. Germline V CDR1 and CDR2: GTSNPN, SVGIG (reference sequence). The CDR3 is made up of 14 amino acids. V lost 3 bases, J lost 2 bases, and 6 bases stayed unmatched. CDR3 residues: CAWSRQGKNYGYTF. The CDR3 DNA sequence: TGTGCCTGGAGCCGACAGGGCAAGAACTATGGCTACACCTTC.

This chain joins TRBV2 and TRBJ1-2, with a weak D call TRBD1 (6 bases). V was cut by 9 bases and J by 4 bases, with 15 bases left in between. Germline-derived CDR1 and CDR2 are SNHLY and FYNNEI. CDR3 size: 13 residues. CDR3: CASALRDTYGYTF. The DNA of the CDR3 is TGTGCCAGTGCCTTGAGGGACACCTATGGCTACACCTTC.

The gene calls are TRBV15 and TRBJ1-2; D is unclear. CDR3 length equals 12 residues. The germline gives CDR1 LNHNV, CDR2 YYDKDF (reference sequence). V gave up 2 bases and J gave up 8 bases, with 9 bases separating them. The CDR3 reads CATSRWTRGYTF. DNA for the CDR3: TGTGCCACCAGCAGATGGACTCGAGGCTACACCTTC.

This clone was observed a few times. V usage is TRBV6-5 and J usage is TRBJ2-7, with 9 bases lining up with TRBD1. CDR3 size: 13 residues. V lost 2 bases to trimming and J lost 7 bases; unmatched junction nucleotides: 3. Germline V gives CDR1 MNHEY, CDR2 SVGAGI. The CDR3 nucleotides are TGTGCCAGCAGTTACGGGGACAGGGTGGAGCAGTACTTC. The encoded protein is CASSYGDRVEQYF.

This chain uses TRBV10-3 with TRBJ1-2; D is perhaps TRBD1 (5 bases). The CDR3 extends over 14 amino acids. Trimming pared 7 bases from V and 8 bases from J, leaving 20 bases between. The germline CDR1 and CDR2 sequences are ENHRY and SYGVKD. The CDR3 reads CAIKDTGEGHGYTF. The DNA for the CDR3 is TGTGCCATCAAGGACACGGGGGAGGGCCACGGCTACACCTTC.